These 19 T cell receptor beta chains were all obtained from the same sample, sequenced in a study of T cell changes during pregnancy in multiple sclerosis. Using immunoSEQ multiplex PCR, the repertoire was profiled, and TCRdb retains in-frame clones only, with some absent. The table includes about 48,000 clones, about 92% detected once. This material consisted of CD4+ T cells from peripheral blood mononuclear cells, taken in the second trimester of pregnancy. The receptors stem from a female donor in good health, enrolled as a control in a pregnancy study.

The chain joins TRBV7-2 to TRBJ2-1, with 12 nucleotides matching TRBD2. Germline CDR1 and CDR2: SGHTA and FQGNSA. This CDR3 region has 16 residues. The V gene end was trimmed by 0 bases and the J gene end by 10 bases; junction bases not matched to a gene: 7. CDR3 bases: TGTGCCAGCAGCTTAGCGGGCCTAGCGGGAGGGCACGAGCAGTTCTTC. Protein: CASSLAGLAGGHEQFF.

This clone is a singleton in its sample. The V gene is TRBV7-9, the J gene TRBJ2-7; TRBD2 agrees at 12 bases. Germline CDR1 reads SEHNR; CDR2 reads FQNEAQ (reference sequence). The CDR3 is made up of 19 amino acids. V was clipped by 5 bases and J by 4 bases; unmatched bases: 18. The CDR3, as DNA: TGTGCCAGCAGCCTAGACCCACTAGCGGGGGGAACCGGTGGGTACGAGCAGTACTTC. This gives the protein CASSLDPLAGGTGGYEQYF.

This sequence joins TRBV5-6 and TRBJ2-3; 7 nucleotides align to TRBD2. V lost 1 base and J lost 3; bases outside the gene matches: 5. The CDR3 totals 15 residues. Germline V gene data show CDR1 as SGHDT and CDR2 as YYEEEE. CDR3 in DNA: TGTGCCAGCAGCTTGCCTAGCGGATTAACAGATACGCAGTATTTT. Translating gives CASSLPSGLTDTQYF.

The V and J genes are TRBV6-1 and TRBJ2-7, with D perhaps matching TRBD1 (6 bases). Per the germline V gene, CDR1 is MNHNS and CDR2 is SASEGT. This CDR3 is built from 14 residues. Trimming cost V 5 bases and J 3 bases, with 14 bases left between them. CDR3 nucleotides: TGTGCCAGCAGTTCACAGGGCTCGGGCTACGAGCAGTACTTC. It translates to CASSSQGSGYEQYF.

V gene TRBV7-9 combines with J gene TRBJ2-1; 10 bases agree with TRBD2. V gave up 5 bases and J gave up 5 bases; unmatched junction bases: 6. Germline V CDR1 and CDR2: SEHNR, FQNEAQ (reference sequence). The CDR3 contains 15 residues. CDR3 sequence reads: CASSTRLAGNNEQFF. DNA of the CDR3: TGTGCCAGCAGCACCAGACTAGCGGGTAACAATGAGCAGTTCTTC.

The rearrangement joins TRBV5-5 to TRBJ2-1; 8 bases are shared with TRBD1. V shed 4 bases, J shed 0 bases, and the junction held 6 bases outside the gene matches. The CDR3 contains 16 residues. Germline CDR1 and CDR2: SGHKS and YYEKEE (reference sequence). Here the CDR3 reads CASSPGTGNSYNEQFF. CDR3 bases: TGTGCCAGCAGCCCGGGGACAGGTAACTCCTACAATGAGCAGTTCTTC.

The chain is built from TRBV28 and TRBJ2-1, with TRBD2 as a possible D gene (5 bases). Trimming left V 6 bases short and J 9 bases short, with 15 bases between. Germline values: CDR1 MDHEN, CDR2 SYDVKM. The CDR3 length is 13 residues. DNA for the CDR3: TGTGCCAGCAGAGGGAGTGGCATTGGTGAGCAGTTCTTC. Residues: CASRGSGIGEQFF.

CDR3 sequence reads: CASSPLRDRGYEQYF. The DNA of the CDR3 is TGTGCCAGCAGCCCCCTGAGGGACAGGGGTTACGAGCAGTACTTC. The J gene is TRBJ2-7, the V gene TRBV7-9; 10 positions agree with TRBD1. V trimming: 5 bases; J trimming: 4 bases; junction bases outside the gene matches: 8. Germline V lookup: CDR1 SEHNR, CDR2 FQNEAQ (reference sequence). The CDR3 length is 15 residues.

This rearrangement joins TRBV7-9 to TRBJ2-1; D is uncertain. Trimming left V 1 base short and J 10 bases short, with 5 bases between. Germline V CDR1 and CDR2: SEHNR, FQNEAQ (reference sequence). The length of the CDR3 is 11 residues. CDR3 nucleotide sequence: TGTGCCAGCAGCTTAGACTACGAGCAGTTCTTC. This gives the protein CASSLDYEQFF.

The rearrangement links TRBV19 to TRBJ1-3; no firm D call. This CDR3 is 16 amino acids long. Trimming took 3 bases from V and 0 from J, leaving 12 bases between them. Germline V gives CDR1 LNHDA, CDR2 SQIVND (reference sequence). CDR3 nucleotides: TGTGCCAGTAGTATCGCCTTATTAGACTCTGGAAACACCATATATTTT. Amino acid sequence: CASSIALLDSGNTIYF.

CDR3: CASSSPGAGDTQYF. DNA for the CDR3: TGTGCCAGCAGCTCCCCAGGGGCTGGAGATACGCAGTATTTT. The J gene is TRBJ2-3, the V gene TRBV11-3; TRBD1 might be the D (6 bases). Germline V CDR1 and CDR2: SGHNT, YENEEA. V lost 4 bases to trimming and J lost 5 bases, with 13 bases between them. This CDR3 has 14 amino acids. Filled out from reference TRBV11-3 and TRBJ2-3, the complete variable domain reads EAGVVQSPRYKIIEKKQPVAFWCNPISGHNTLYWYLQNLGQGPELLIRYENEEAVDDSQLPKDRFSAERLKGVDSTLKIQPAELGDSAVYLCASSSPGAGDTQYFGPGTRLTVL.

The CDR3 nucleotides are TGTGCCAGCAGTCGTACGGGACAGGGGAACACTGAAGCTTTCTTT. This translates into CASSRTGQGNTEAFF. The rearrangement uses TRBV6-6 and TRBJ1-1, with 9 positions matching TRBD1. CDR3 length: 15 amino acids. Trimming at V came to 5 bases and at J to 1 base, leaving 5 bases not matched to a gene. Looked up from germline, CDR1 is MNHNY and CDR2 is SVGAGI (reference sequence).

This clone has just a few counts. The V gene is TRBV7-9, the J gene TRBJ1-6; D is possibly TRBD1 (6 bases). Germline V gives CDR1 SEHNR, CDR2 FQNEAQ (reference sequence). V dropped 3 bases and J dropped 8 bases, with 14 bases sitting between them. The CDR3 extends over 15 amino acids. Here the CDR3 reads CASSLEGGIDSPLHF. In DNA form, the CDR3 reads TGTGCCAGCAGCTTGGAAGGGGGTATCGATTCACCCCTCCACTTT.

CDR3 residues: CASSGGGDEKLFF. DNA of the CDR3: TGCGCCAGCAGTGGAGGGGGGGATGAAAAACTGTTTTTT. The chain uses TRBV10-2 and TRBJ1-4; TRBD1 is a possible D gene (6 bases). The CDR3 is 13 residues long. V was cut by 4 bases and J by 6 bases, with 9 bases left in between. CDR1 is WSHSY, CDR2 SAAADI, per germline.

The CDR3 DNA is TGTGCCAGCAGTTTGGCAGGTGCGGGTACGCAGTATTTT. This encodes CASSLAGAGTQYF. The V gene is TRBV6-5, the J gene TRBJ2-3; perhaps TRBD2 as D (5 bases). V was shortened by 4 bases and J by 8 bases, with 13 bases between the two germline ends. From germline, CDR1 is MNHEY and CDR2 SVGAGI. CDR3 length equals 13 residues.

This clone was seen a handful of times. The gene calls are TRBV6-5 and TRBJ1-1; D may be TRBD1 (6 bases). Germline V lookup: CDR1 MNHEY, CDR2 SVGAGI. The V end lost 5 bases, the J end lost 3 bases, and 10 bases lay between the germline ends. The CDR3 contains 13 residues. CDR3 sequence: CASSPRGYTEAFF. In nucleotides, the CDR3 is TGTGCCAGCAGTCCCAGGGGATACACTGAAGCTTTCTTT.

This chain links TRBV5-4 with TRBJ2-3; TRBD2 matches at 9 bases. The germline CDR1 and CDR2 sequences are SGHNT and YYREEE (reference sequence). J lost 7 bases, V lost 0 bases, and 9 bases had no gene match. The CDR3 extends over 16 amino acids. CDR3 DNA: TGTGCCAGCAGCTTGGAGGGCGGGGGGGCCTTTAATACGCAGTATTTT. It encodes CASSLEGGGAFNTQYF.

This rearrangement joins TRBV2 to TRBJ2-5; D gene ambiguous. V shed 7 bases and J shed 4 bases, with 13 bases lying between them. The CDR3 covers 13 residues. From germline, CDR1 is SNHLY and CDR2 FYNNEI. This chain's CDR3 is CASIPTDGETQYF. DNA for the CDR3: TGTGCCAGCATCCCCACAGACGGAGAGACCCAGTACTTC.

Only a few counts were recorded for this clone. The V and J genes are TRBV28 and TRBJ1-5; D is undetermined. V gave up 4 bases and J gave up 5 bases, with 3 bases separating them. Per the germline V gene, CDR1 is MDHEN and CDR2 is SYDVKM. The CDR3 is 11 residues long. CDR3 bases: TGTGCCAGCAGTTCGTATCAGCCCCAGCATTTT. Amino acids: CASSSYQPQHF.